The present entry profiles one T cell receptor (beta chain) with its context. As yet, its antigen is unknown. Profiling relied on immunoSEQ multiplex PCR, and the TCRdb table lists in-frame clones only, not all of them. The repertoire holds 30,000 to 35,000 clones, with more than 60% as singletons. The sample comes from a study of monozygotic twins with cystic fibrosis. Across the study: With roughly 16 PCR cycles, barcoded libraries came from approximately 2.8 micrograms of fragmented DNA.

Findings and caveats of the study: Co-twins had the most similar V usage for 13 of 16 pairs, J for 8. Low clonality (median about 0.0095) suggested a mostly naive repertoire.

The germline CDR1 and CDR2 sequences are KGHSH and LQKENI. The CDR3 has 17 amino acids. V lost 3 bases and J lost 2, with 18 bases in between. The V and J genes are TRBV18 and TRBJ2-3; D gene uncertain. Sequencing was carried out using blood. This sequence was found in a girl aged 10-17 years with cystic fibrosis. The chain's CDR3 is CASSPSVAELYTDTQYF. CDR3 in DNA: TGTGCCAGCTCACCCTCCGTAGCTGAACTCTACACAGATACGCAGTATTTT.